The rows below give T cell receptor beta chains drawn from one sample of a study of shared clonotypes between healthy human individuals. Only in-frame clones appear in the TCRdb table, and some are missing; sequencing was by immunoSEQ multiplex PCR. The sample includes 330,000 or so clones, about 73% of them seen just once. The sample consisted of memory CD4+ T cells sorted from blood. Receptors were obtained from a man aged 25-45 years in good health. Both conserved end residues are part of each CDR3. Fields, in order: J gene, V gene, D gene, clone size, CDR3 protein, CDR3 DNA. D genes are given only for firm matches. Rows may omit the clone size; those that give it use once, few, many or a size class.

TRBJ2-1,TRBV27,TRBD2,few,CASRTKRLAGENEQFF,TGTGCCAGCAGAACCAAAAGGCTAGCGGGTGAGAATGAGCAGTTCTTC
TRBJ2-7,TRBV5-1,TRBD1,NA,CASSLEVGTGGTYEQYF,TGCGCCAGCAGCTTGGAAGTAGGGACAGGGGGAACCTACGAGCAGTACTTC
TRBJ2-3,TRBV18,NA,NA,CASSPTLTESTDTQYF,TGTGCCAGCTCACCAACGCTGACAGAGAGCACAGATACGCAGTATTTT
TRBJ2-1,TRBV19,NA,once,CASSADTEQFF,TGTGCCAGTAGCGCTGACACGGAGCAGTTCTTC
TRBJ2-6,TRBV9,TRBD1,NA,CASSLGTGAGANVLTF,TGTGCCAGCAGCCTCGGGACAGGGGCTGGGGCCAACGTCCTGACTTTC
TRBJ2-1,TRBV30,NA,few,CAWGGRVF,TGTGCCTGGGGAGGGAGAGTCTTC
TRBJ2-3,TRBV6-1,NA,NA,CASSARGGPTDTQYF,TGTGCCAGCAGCGCGAGGGGCGGTCCCACAGATACGCAGTATTTT
TRBJ1-5,TRBV10-1,TRBD1,few,CARPGTEAGQPQHF,TGCGCCAGACCCGGGACAGAGGCCGGTCAGCCCCAGCATTTT
TRBJ2-2,TRBV27,TRBD1,NA,CASSFTDRAGELFF,TGTGCCAGCAGCTTCACCGACAGGGCCGGGGAGCTGTTTTTT
TRBJ2-3,TRBV2,NA,NA,CASSEFGLNTDTQYF,TGTGCCAGCAGTGAATTCGGCTTGAACACAGATACGCAGTATTTT
TRBJ2-3,TRBV5-1,NA,NA,CASSAAWQNTDTQYF,TGCGCCAGCAGCGCGGCGTGGCAGAACACAGATACGCAGTATTTT
TRBJ2-1,TRBV5-1,TRBD1,NA,CASSPQGASYNEQFF,TGCGCCAGCAGCCCACAGGGGGCCTCCTACAATGAGCAGTTCTTC
TRBJ2-1,TRBV6-6,NA,many,CASSPQGYNEQFF,TGTGCCAGCAGCCCACAGGGATACAATGAGCAGTTCTTC
TRBJ2-3,TRBV11-2,NA,NA,CASSFLAQSTDTQYF,TGTGCCAGCAGCTTCTTGGCGCAGAGCACAGATACGCAGTATTTT
TRBJ1-1,TRBV11-2,NA,NA,CASSLRVIFRAFF,TGTGCCAGCAGCTTAAGGGTCATCTTTCGCGCTTTCTTT
TRBJ2-5,TRBV27,TRBD2,NA,CASSRLAGGQETQYF,TGTGCCAGCAGTCGACTAGCGGGAGGCCAAGAGACCCAGTACTTC
TRBJ2-7,TRBV4-3,NA,NA,CASSQDHGVGEQYF,TGCGCCAGCAGCCAAGATCATGGGGTTGGGGAGCAGTACTTC
TRBJ2-1,TRBV29-1,TRBD2,few,CSVRLAAYNEQFF,TGCAGCGTGCGACTAGCGGCCTACAATGAGCAGTTCTTC
TRBJ1-4,TRBV10-3,TRBD1,few,CAISSTGANEKLFF,TGTGCCATCAGCTCGACAGGGGCTAATGAAAAACTGTTTTTT
TRBJ1-4,TRBV4-2,NA,NA,CASSQTDRPGKLFF,TGTGCCAGCAGCCAGACCGACAGGCCAGGGAAACTGTTTTTT
TRBJ1-5,TRBV19,NA,NA,CASSIDGDQPQHF,TGTGCCAGTAGTATAGATGGGGATCAGCCCCAGCATTTT
TRBJ2-5,TRBV5-1,TRBD2,NA,CASATRLAGAQETQYF,TGCGCCAGCGCCACTCGACTAGCGGGGGCTCAAGAGACCCAGTACTTC
TRBJ2-2,TRBV2,TRBD2,NA,CASRWREGSGTGELFF,TGTGCCTCGCGATGGAGGGAGGGCAGCGGCACCGGGGAGCTGTTTTTT
TRBJ2-7,TRBV2,TRBD1,NA,CASSTGGFYEQYF,TGTGCCAGCTCGACAGGGGGCTTCTACGAGCAGTACTTC
TRBJ2-7,TRBV6-1,NA,NA,CASSEKHEQYF,TGTGCCAGCAGTGAAAAACACGAGCAGTACTTC
TRBJ2-1,TRBV29-1,NA,NA,CSLRDFYNEQFF,TGCAGCCTCCGCGACTTCTACAATGAGCAGTTCTTC
TRBJ2-1,TRBV9,NA,NA,CASSVDPTSQNEQFF,TGTGCCAGCAGCGTAGATCCGACTAGTCAGAATGAGCAGTTCTTC
TRBJ2-7,TRBV15,NA,few,CATSSGYGQYF,TGTGCCACCAGCAGCGGCTACGGGCAGTACTTC
TRBJ2-2,TRBV27,NA,many,CASSQNTGELFF,TGTGCCAGCAGTCAAAACACCGGGGAGCTGTTTTTT
TRBJ2-2,TRBV19,NA,NA,CASGRTADTGELFF,TGTGCCAGTGGTAGGACAGCTGACACCGGGGAGCTGTTTTTT
TRBJ1-2,TRBV5-4,TRBD1,many,CASSLGVDRANYGYTF,TGTGCCAGCAGCTTGGGGGTGGACAGGGCTAACTATGGCTACACCTTC
TRBJ2-3,TRBV14,NA,NA,CASSRGTTTDTQYF,TGTGCCAGCAGCCGAGGGACAACCACAGATACGCAGTATTTT
TRBJ2-2,TRBV5-1,NA,once,CASRPLGDGTGELFF,TGCGCCAGCAGGCCCCTCGGAGACGGCACCGGGGAGCTGTTTTTT
TRBJ2-3,TRBV11-3,NA,NA,CASSLDLVADTQYF,TGTGCCAGCAGCTTAGATCTGGTTGCAGATACGCAGTATTTT